This T cell receptor beta chain was sequenced in a study of blood T cell repertoires in COVID-19. Whole-study context: Nucleic acid was either cDNA or gDNA, and it came from T cells, B-cell-depleted T cells, or PBMCs.

Sequencing used immunoSEQ multiplex PCR; TCRdb keeps in-frame clones, though not all of them. In the table there are just over 250,000 clones, around 92% of which are singletons. Seattle patient enrollment occurred during active infection, with longitudinal follow-up thereafter. The CDR3 covers 19 residues. V dropped 4 bases and J dropped 0; count of bases not matched to a gene: 10. Germline V CDR1 and CDR2: SGDLS, YYNGEE. The chain employs TRBV9 and TRBJ2-1; 13 bases are a match to TRBD2. The sample comprised peripheral blood. The receptor comes from a person aged 18-29 years with COVID-19, enrolled during active disease. For the CDR3, the DNA is TGTGCCAGCAGCTCCCACGGACTAGCGGGAGCCTTCTCCTACAATGAGCAGTTCTTC. Its protein is CASSSHGLAGAFSYNEQFF.